The 27 T cell receptor beta chains reported below all come from one sample, sequenced in a study of blood T cell repertoires in COVID-19 (dated by TCRdb to 2018 to 2020). The library was made by the immunoSEQ multiplex PCR assay. TCRdb obtained this table from immuneACCESS and retained in-frame rearrangements with V and J assigned. These tables miss some clones; where compared with another copy, unresolved V genes account for less than half of the shortfall, and the remainder is unexplained. Recorded for this sample are 330,000 or so clones; approximately 86% of them occurred a single time. The ten most abundant clones make up 7.5% to 10% of the sample. Material: peripheral blood. The receptors originated from a man aged 30 to 39 with COVID-19, enrolled during active disease.

The V gene is TRBV11-3, the J gene TRBJ2-1; TRBD2 might be the D (5 bases). Trimming shortened V by 5 bases and J by 7 bases, and 18 bases separated the two germline ends. CDR1 is SGHNT and CDR2 is YENEEA in the germline V gene. The CDR3 totals 15 residues. CDR3: CASSAGFHSGNEQFF. The CDR3 region has the DNA TGTGCCAGCAGCGCGGGTTTTCATTCGGGAAATGAGCAGTTCTTC.

The chain has TRBV6-5 and TRBJ2-1; 8 bases are a match to TRBD1. V dropped 6 bases and J dropped 2; count of bases not matched to a gene: 6. The germline CDR1 and CDR2 sequences are MNHEY and SVGAGI. This CDR3 contains 15 residues. The CDR3 DNA follows: TGTGCCAGCAGAGGGGGGACAGGAGCCTACAATGAGCAGTTCTTC. It translates to CASRGGTGAYNEQFF.

The chain uses TRBV9 and TRBJ1-2, with TRBD1 matching 8 bases. The CDR3 runs 14 residues. V was pared by 4 bases and J by 6 bases, with 8 bases of the junction left unmatched. The V gene's germline CDR1 is SGDLS and CDR2 YYNGEE. CDR3 sequence (DNA): TGTGCCAGCAGCCTCCGGACAGGGATGGATGGCTACACCTTC. Translating gives CASSLRTGMDGYTF.

V is TRBV10-1 and J is TRBJ2-1; TRBD2 aligns across 9 bases. Per the germline V gene, CDR1 is WNHNN and CDR2 is SYGVQD (reference sequence). CDR3 length: 18 amino acids. The V gene end was trimmed by 3 bases and the J gene end by 6 bases; junction bases not matched to a gene: 15. CDR3 DNA sequence: TGCGCCAGCAGTGATTTCCCTAGCGGGATGAAGTTGGGCAATGAGCAGTTCTTC. This encodes CASSDFPSGMKLGNEQFF.

This rearrangement joins TRBV5-1 to TRBJ2-5, with a weak D call TRBD1 (6 bases). The CDR3 extends over 14 amino acids. Trimming shortened V by 6 bases and J by 1 base, and 13 bases separated the two germline ends. From germline, CDR1 is SGHRS and CDR2 YFSETQ. Written as DNA, the CDR3 is TGCGCCAGCACCCAACAGGGATCCCAAGAGACCCAGTACTTC. Amino acids: CASTQQGSQETQYF.

This clone was observed a handful of times. CDR3 region: CASRDRGYPGYEQYF. The CDR3, as DNA: TGTGCCAGTCGGGACAGGGGGTACCCGGGATACGAGCAGTACTTC. The chain couples TRBV19 to TRBJ2-7; 11 bases fit TRBD1. Trimming at V came to 8 bases and at J to 4 bases, leaving 10 bases not matched to a gene. The CDR3 runs 15 residues. CDR1 LNHDA and CDR2 SQIVND come from the germline V gene (reference sequence).

The chain links TRBV6-5 to TRBJ2-7, with a tentative D call TRBD1 (5 bases). The CDR3 is 15 residues long. With 11 bases removed from V and 5 bases from J, the gap between germline ends came to 25 bases. CDR1 MNHEY and CDR2 SVGAGI come from the germline V gene. CDR3 coding DNA: TGTGCCGCAGGTGGACGAAGGTCGGTAGGGGACGAGCAGTACTTC. It encodes CAAGGRRSVGDEQYF.

This chain uses TRBV4-1 with TRBJ1-2; D remains ambiguous. Germline V lookup: CDR1 MGHRA, CDR2 YSYEKL. Trimming stripped 1 base from V and 3 bases from J, with 9 bases between. The CDR3 totals 14 residues. The chain's CDR3 is CASSQAALDYGYTF. CDR3 DNA sequence: TGCGCCAGCAGCCAAGCTGCCCTAGACTATGGCTACACCTTC.

V usage is TRBV7-2 and J usage is TRBJ1-6; D remains ambiguous. Deletions cut 5 bases from V and 5 bases from J, with 19 bases between. Per germline, CDR1 SGHTA and CDR2 FQGNSA. The CDR3 is 17 amino acids. CDR3 sequence: CASSKVPAAMNNSPLHF. Written as DNA, the CDR3 is TGTGCCAGCAGCAAAGTTCCAGCAGCGATGAATAATTCACCCCTCCACTTT.

The gene calls are TRBV6-5 and TRBJ1-1, with D unresolved. V lost 3 bases, J lost 0 bases, and 14 bases lay in between. Per germline, CDR1 MNHEY and CDR2 SVGAGI. The CDR3 is 16 amino acids. CDR3 protein: CASSYDHYSMNTEAFF. The CDR3 coding sequence is TGTGCCAGCAGTTATGATCATTACAGCATGAACACTGAAGCTTTCTTT.

Of note for this clone: With a much larger clone just one base away, this may be a read error. The chain links TRBV6-5 to TRBJ1-1; D unresolved. The germline V and J ends were trimmed by 6 bases and 1 base, with 6 bases remaining between them. Per germline, CDR1 MNHEY and CDR2 SVGAGI. CDR3 length equals 12 residues. The CDR3 nucleotides are TGTGCCAGCAGCCGACAGAACACTGAAGCTTTCTTT. This sequence encodes CASSRQNTEAFF.

As concerns this clone: The identical CDR3 is also encoded by other nucleotide sequences in the sample. The chain carries TRBV4-3 and TRBJ1-1; maybe TRBD1 (6 bases). The V and J ends lost 0 bases and 5 bases respectively, with 7 bases between them. The CDR3 consists of 13 residues. Germline V gives CDR1 LGHNA, CDR2 YSLEER. The chain's CDR3 is CASSQDRGTEAFF. CDR3 in DNA: TGCGCCAGCAGCCAAGACAGGGGAACTGAAGCTTTCTTT.

This clone was seen repeatedly, ten times or more. CDR3 in amino acids: CASSQDLYTEAFF. Written as DNA, the CDR3 is TGCGCCAGCAGCCAAGATCTTTACACTGAAGCTTTCTTT. The rearrangement uses TRBV4-1 and TRBJ1-1; D gene ambiguous. V lost 0 bases and J lost 3, with 5 bases in between. Germline CDR1 reads MGHRA; CDR2 reads YSYEKL. The CDR3 sequence is 13 residues long.

The V gene is TRBV5-4, the J gene TRBJ2-1; the match to TRBD2 covers 7 bases. Per germline, CDR1 SGHNT and CDR2 YYREEE (reference sequence). J gave up 6 bases and V 3 bases, and 15 bases lay outside the gene matches. This CDR3 spans 17 amino acids. The CDR3, as DNA: TGTGCCAGCAGCTCGGGAGCGGGGAAAGTCGGTGGCAATGAGCAGTTCTTC. It specifies CASSSGAGKVGGNEQFF.

The chain links TRBV4-2 to TRBJ2-1; TRBD2 agrees at 13 bases. The trim removed 0 bases at V and 8 bases at J, leaving 10 bases unmatched. The CDR3 has 18 residues. Looked up from germline, CDR1 is LGHNA and CDR2 is YNFKEQ. Written as DNA, the CDR3 is TGTGCCAGCAGCCAAGAAGAACTAGCGGGAGGGCCACGAGATGAGCAGTTCTTC. Protein product: CASSQEELAGGPRDEQFF.

A single count supports this clone. This chain joins TRBV15 and TRBJ2-4; 10 bases fit TRBD2. Germline V gives CDR1 LNHNV, CDR2 YYDKDF (reference sequence). After removal of 4 bases from V and 8 bases from J, the junction contained 5 bases not matched to a gene. The CDR3 has 14 residues. The DNA for the CDR3 is TGTGCCACCAGCACTAGCGGGAGCTCTTACATTCAGTACTTC. Encoded protein: CATSTSGSSYIQYF.

This chain joins TRBV7-2 and TRBJ2-1; D not certain. Germline CDR1 SGHTA, CDR2 FQGNSA. The CDR3 consists of 15 residues. Trimming pared 0 bases from V and 8 bases from J, leaving 14 bases between. The CDR3 DNA sequence: TGTGCCAGCAGCTTAGCCCGTCCCAACAATGATGAGCAGTTCTTC. Its protein product is CASSLARPNNDEQFF.

The chain is built from TRBV11-2 and TRBJ1-2; possible D gene TRBD1, 6 bases. The germline V gene has CDR1 SGHAT and CDR2 FQNNGV. V was pared by 6 bases and J by 8 bases, with 16 bases between. CDR3 length: 13 residues. CDR3 loop: CASSLIAGEGYTF. In nucleotides, the CDR3 is TGTGCCAGCAGTCTTATCGCAGGGGAAGGCTACACCTTC.

The chain is built from TRBV5-1 and TRBJ2-7, with 9 bases fitting TRBD2. Trimming at V came to 2 bases and at J to 2 bases, leaving 17 bases not matched to a gene. CDR1 SGHRS and CDR2 YFSETQ come from the germline V gene. The CDR3 is 19 residues long. CDR3 sequence reads: CASSFTGVSLAGRAYEQYF. In nucleotides, the CDR3 is TGCGCCAGCAGCTTCACAGGGGTTTCGCTAGCGGGGAGAGCCTACGAGCAGTACTTC.

The CDR3 loop is CASTALVGSYNSPLHF. Written as DNA, the CDR3 is TGTGCCAGCACCGCTCTAGTGGGCTCCTATAATTCACCCCTCCACTTT. The chain couples TRBV11-2 to TRBJ1-6; D not certain. Germline CDR1 reads SGHAT; CDR2 reads FQNNGV. V was shortened by 7 bases and J by 0 bases, with 13 bases between the two germline ends. This CDR3 contains 16 residues. The full variable domain, in which reference TRBV11-2 and TRBJ1-6 provide the parts outside the CDR3, is EAGVAQSPRYKIIEKRQSVAFWCNPISGHATLYWYQQILGQGPKLLIQFQNNGVVDDSQLPKDRFSAERLKGVDSTLKIQPAKLEDSAVYLCASTALVGSYNSPLHFGNGTRLTVT.

This clone was seen a single time. This chain uses TRBV7-2 with TRBJ1-5; D call uncertain. The germline CDR1 and CDR2 sequences are SGHTA and FQGNSA. The CDR3 spans 16 residues. The V end was cut by 0 bases, the J end by 2 bases, with 11 bases between. CDR3 protein: CASSLAAGYGNQPQHF. CDR3 nucleotides: TGTGCCAGCAGCTTAGCGGCGGGGTACGGCAATCAGCCCCAGCATTTT. The whole variable domain, filled in from reference TRBV7-2 and TRBJ1-5, reads GAGVSQSPSNKVTEKGKDVELRCDPISGHTALYWYRQSLGQGLEFLIYFQGNSAPDKSGLPSDRFSAERTGGSVSTLTIQRTQQEDSAVYLCASSLAAGYGNQPQHFGDGTRLSIL.

This clone was observed once. One junction end does not reproduce the germline sequence, and a read error may be involved. Other DNA sequences within the sample encode an identical CDR3. This chain joins TRBV6-5 and TRBJ2-7; 9 bases agree with TRBD1. This CDR3 contains 14 residues. Germline V lookup: CDR1 MNHEY, CDR2 SVGAGI. CDR3: CASSTGTGNYEQYF. As DNA, the CDR3 is TGCGCCAGCAGCACCGGGACAGGGAACTACGAGCAGTACTTC.

The rearrangement uses TRBV7-2 and TRBJ1-2, with D unresolved. Germline V gene data show CDR1 as SGHTA and CDR2 as FQGNSA. Trimming stripped 3 bases from V and 10 bases from J, with 15 bases between. The CDR3 is 13 amino acids. CDR3 region: CASSFPLSRYYTF. The CDR3 DNA is TGTGCCAGCAGCTTCCCCCTCTCCAGATACTACACCTTC.

Comment on this clone: Within the sample, other DNA sequences also encode this same CDR3. The chain carries TRBV6-5 and TRBJ1-2, with 9 nucleotides matching TRBD1. This CDR3 is built from 13 residues. V dropped 6 bases and J dropped 8; count of bases not matched to a gene: 7. Germline V gives CDR1 MNHEY, CDR2 SVGAGI. Here the CDR3 DNA reads TGTGCCAGCAGACCGACAGGGGGAGGGGGCTACACCTTC. This encodes CASRPTGGGGYTF.

The sample holds a few counts of this clone. This chain links TRBV7-9 with TRBJ2-1, with 7 bases lining up with TRBD2. Germline CDR1 reads SEHNR; CDR2 reads FQNEAQ (reference sequence). The junction had 9 bases not matched to a gene; V was cut back by 5 bases and J by 2 bases. This CDR3 is built from 16 residues. The chain's CDR3 is CASSPGGEGPYNEQFF. As DNA, the CDR3 is TGTGCCAGCAGCCCTGGGGGGGAGGGTCCCTACAATGAGCAGTTCTTC.

This rearrangement joins TRBV11-2 to TRBJ1-1; 7 bases agree with TRBD1. V was pared by 2 bases and J by 5 bases, with 8 bases of the junction left unmatched. The CDR3 is made up of 15 amino acids. Germline loops: CDR1 SGHAT, CDR2 FQNNGV. Here the CDR3 reads CASSLYRGSQTEAFF. The CDR3 nucleotides read TGTGCCAGCAGCTTATACAGGGGATCGCAGACTGAAGCTTTCTTT.

V is TRBV6-2 or TRBV6-3 and J is TRBJ2-7; 7 bases agree with TRBD2. The V and J ends lost 2 bases and 3 bases, in that order; junction bases with no gene match: 4. Germline V CDR1 and CDR2: MNHEY, SVGEGT. This CDR3 region has 14 residues. The CDR3 bases are TGTGCCAGCAGTTACGCGGGAGACTACTACGAGCAGTACTTC. It is translated as CASSYAGDYYEQYF.